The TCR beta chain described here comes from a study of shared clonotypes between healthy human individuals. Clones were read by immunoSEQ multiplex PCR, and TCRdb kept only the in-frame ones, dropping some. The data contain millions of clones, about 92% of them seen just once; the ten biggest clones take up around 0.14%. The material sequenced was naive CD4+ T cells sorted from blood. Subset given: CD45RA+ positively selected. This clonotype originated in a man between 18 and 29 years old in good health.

This CDR3 reads CASSEPGTNEKLFF. CDR3 in DNA: TGTGCCAGCAGTGAACCGGGGACTAATGAAAAACTGTTTTTT. The genes are TRBV6-1 and TRBJ1-4; D uncertain. Germline V CDR1 and CDR2: MNHNS, SASEGT. V dropped 2 bases and J dropped 2 bases, with 6 bases sitting between them. The CDR3 sequence is 14 residues long.